A selection of T cell receptor beta chains follows, all from one sample in a study of blood T cell repertoires in COVID-19. Using immunoSEQ multiplex PCR, the repertoire was profiled, and TCRdb retains in-frame clones only, with some absent. Of about 28,000 clones listed, 72% are singletons. The sample was peripheral blood. Receptors originate from a boy aged 2 to 9 with active or convalescent COVID-19. Each CDR3 is given with its conserved first and last residue. The D gene is left open where the match is weak. Only part of the rows carry a size: once, few, many, or a class if the clone is expanded.

J: TRBJ2-7
size: -
V: TRBV6-5
D: TRBD2
DNA: TGTGCCAGCAGTTTCGATCCGGGACTACCCTACGAGCAGTACTTC
CDR3: CASSFDPGLPYEQYF

J: TRBJ1-3
size: -
V: TRBV12-3/TRBV12-4
D: TRBD1
DNA: TGTGCCAGCAGCCAGACAGGGTACACCATATATTTT
CDR3: CASSQTGYTIYF

J: TRBJ2-7
size: large
V: TRBV19
D: TRBD2
DNA: TGTGCCAGTAGTATCGAACTAGCGGGAGGTGACGAGCAGTACTTC
CDR3: CASSIELAGGDEQYF

J: TRBJ2-3
size: -
V: TRBV20-1
D: -
DNA: TGCAGTGCTAGCTACACAGATACGCAGTATTTT
CDR3: CSASYTDTQYF

J: TRBJ1-5
size: -
V: TRBV29-1
D: -
DNA: TGCAGCGTGGGGGACTTAGATCAGCCCCAGCATTTT
CDR3: CSVGDLDQPQHF

J: TRBJ2-3
size: -
V: TRBV27
D: TRBD2
DNA: TGTGCCAGCAGTTCCCCCAGCGGGAAAAGCACAGATACGCAGTATTTT
CDR3: CASSSPSGKSTDTQYF

J: TRBJ2-7
size: -
V: TRBV12-3/TRBV12-4
D: -
DNA: TGTGCCAGCAGTCGGACTCTTTCCTACGAGCAGTACTTC
CDR3: CASSRTLSYEQYF

J: TRBJ1-6
size: few
V: TRBV5-1
D: -
DNA: TGCGCCAGCAGCCCTCAGGGGACCTATAATTCACCCCTCCACTTT
CDR3: CASSPQGTYNSPLHF

J: TRBJ1-2
size: -
V: TRBV5-4
D: TRBD1
DNA: TGTGCCAGCAGCTTCGGGCTCGGACAGGGGGCGTCTGGCTACACCTTC
CDR3: CASSFGLGQGASGYTF

J: TRBJ2-1
size: many
V: TRBV10-3
D: -
DNA: TGTGCCATCAGTGTGGTCGGTGAGCAGTTCTTC
CDR3: CAISVVGEQFF

J: TRBJ2-3
size: -
V: TRBV29-1
D: -
DNA: TGCAGCGCTGGGGGGACGAAAGATACGCAGTATTTT
CDR3: CSAGGTKDTQYF

J: TRBJ1-2
size: -
V: TRBV5-4
D: TRBD1
DNA: TGTGCCAGCACTCTCCCAGGGGGCGCCTCCCCTTACTATGGCTACACCTTC
CDR3: CASTLPGGASPYYGYTF

J: TRBJ1-4
size: -
V: TRBV2
D: TRBD1
DNA: TGTGCCAGCAGTGGCACAAACAGACAGGGGGCTCGGGAAAAACTGTTTTTT
CDR3: CASSGTNRQGAREKLFF

J: TRBJ2-2
size: -
V: TRBV11-2
D: TRBD1
DNA: TGTGCCAGCAGCTTCGACAGGGGGGCCGGGGAGCTGTTTTTT
CDR3: CASSFDRGAGELFF

J: TRBJ1-1
size: -
V: TRBV12-3/TRBV12-4
D: -
DNA: TGTGCCAGCAGTGTCTTCGGTGAAGCTTTCTTT
CDR3: CASSVFGEAFF

J: TRBJ2-1
size: few
V: TRBV11-3
D: -
DNA: TGTGCCAGCAGCATTTTAGCTAGCCCCTACAATGAGCAGTTCTTC
CDR3: CASSILASPYNEQFF

J: TRBJ1-2
size: -
V: TRBV5-1
D: TRBD1
DNA: TGCGCCAGCAGCGACGCCGGGACAGGGGGCACCTATGGCTACACCTTC
CDR3: CASSDAGTGGTYGYTF

J: TRBJ2-5
size: -
V: TRBV7-2
D: TRBD2
DNA: TGTGCCAGCAGCTCAAGAGCGGGGGGGCCTCGGGAGACCCAGTACTTC
CDR3: CASSSRAGGPRETQYF

J: TRBJ1-2
size: -
V: TRBV5-1
D: TRBD1
DNA: TGCGCCAGCAGCTTTGGACAGGGTCTCTATGGCTACACCTTC
CDR3: CASSFGQGLYGYTF

J: TRBJ2-5
size: -
V: TRBV9
D: TRBD2
DNA: TGTGCCAGCAGCGCCGGAACAGTGGGGGGGGAGACCCAGTACTTC
CDR3: CASSAGTVGGETQYF

J: TRBJ2-5
size: -
V: TRBV6-5
D: TRBD1
DNA: TGTGCCAGCACCAACGACAGGGGGGCCCAGTACTTC
CDR3: CASTNDRGAQYF

J: TRBJ2-1
size: -
V: TRBV7-2
D: TRBD2
DNA: TGTGCCAGCAGCTCAAAAGGACTAGCGGACTCCTACAATGAGCAGTTCTTC
CDR3: CASSSKGLADSYNEQFF

J: TRBJ2-4
size: -
V: TRBV28
D: -
DNA: TGTGCCCATGGGGAGCTTGCCAAAAACATTCAGTACTTC
CDR3: CAHGELAKNIQYF

J: TRBJ1-1
size: few
V: TRBV11-2
D: -
DNA: TGTGCCAGCAGCTTAGATCGGGGGGGTGAAGCTTTCTTT
CDR3: CASSLDRGGEAFF

J: TRBJ1-1
size: -
V: TRBV30
D: -
DNA: TGTGCCTGCACTACAGGGAAAAACACTGAAGCTTTCTTT
CDR3: CACTTGKNTEAFF

J: TRBJ2-2
size: once
V: TRBV7-8
D: TRBD2
DNA: TGTGCCAGCAGCCCCCTAGCGGGAGAGATGAGGACCGGGGAGCTGTTTTTT
CDR3: CASSPLAGEMRTGELFF

J: TRBJ1-6
size: -
V: TRBV4-3
D: -
DNA: TGCGCCAGCAGCCAGACCCCCGGGACACAGTTTTCACCCCTCCACTTT
CDR3: CASSQTPGTQFSPLHF

J: TRBJ2-6
size: -
V: TRBV5-6
D: TRBD1
DNA: TGTGCCAGCACTAAATTTGTGGACAGGGTTTTAACTGGGGCCAACGTCCTGACTTTC
CDR3: CASTKFVDRVLTGANVLTF

J: TRBJ2-7
size: -
V: TRBV11-2
D: TRBD2
DNA: TGTGCCAGCAGCCCCCTAGCGGGGTACGCCTCCTACGAGCAGTACTTC
CDR3: CASSPLAGYASYEQYF

J: TRBJ1-3
size: few
V: TRBV7-9
D: TRBD1
DNA: TGTGCCAGCAGCTTTGCCCGACAGGGGGCTGGAAACACCATATATTTT
CDR3: CASSFARQGAGNTIYF

J: TRBJ1-2
size: -
V: TRBV2
D: -
DNA: TGTGCCAGCCTAGGAGCTAACTATGGCTACACCTTC
CDR3: CASLGANYGYTF

J: TRBJ1-6
size: -
V: TRBV11-1
D: -
DNA: TGTGCCAGCAGCTTAGGAACGAATACTGCCCTCCACTTT
CDR3: CASSLGTNTALHF

J: TRBJ1-2
size: few
V: TRBV11-2
D: -
DNA: TGTGCCAGCAGCTTCCAGGGTCAGGGCTACACCTTC
CDR3: CASSFQGQGYTF

J: TRBJ2-5
size: few
V: TRBV6-5
D: TRBD2
DNA: TGTGCCAGCAGTTACTCGACTAGCACCCGCCAAGAGACCCAGTACTTC
CDR3: CASSYSTSTRQETQYF